Following are 26 T cell receptor beta chains from one sample sequenced in a study of cytomegalovirus exposure and HLA in healthy donors (dated by TCRdb to about 2017). The library came from the immunoSEQ multiplex PCR assay. The multiplex PCR relied on a mix of 60 forward primers for TCR Vbeta segments and 13 reverse primers for TCR Jbeta segments. This immuneACCESS table, as held by TCRdb, lists in-frame sequences with V and J called but not all clones. Of the missing ones, under half trace to an unresolved V gene in checked studies; the others have no known cause. The sample table shows more than 95,000 clones, and 75% to 85% are seen once. Clones ranked in the top ten supply roughly 2% of the sample. Material for sequencing was PBMCs. These receptors all come from a man aged 50-59 years in good health and CMV-seronegative.

The V and J genes are TRBV6-5 and TRBJ1-1; TRBD1 agrees at 7 bases. J lost 2 bases, V lost 6 bases, and 6 bases had no gene match. CDR3 length equals 14 residues. Per the germline V gene, CDR1 is MNHEY and CDR2 is SVGAGI. CDR3 nucleotides: TGTGCCAGCAGAATAGGGACAGCTAACACTGAAGCTTTCTTT. Translated, it gives CASRIGTANTEAFF.

The rearrangement uses TRBV28 and TRBJ1-4; D is unresolved. The V end lost 6 bases, the J end lost 0 bases, and 8 bases lay between the germline ends. The CDR3 loop spans 14 amino acids. Germline CDR1 MDHEN, CDR2 SYDVKM. The CDR3 DNA follows: TGTGCCAGCAGCGACATTTCAACTAATGAAAAACTGTTTTTT. This translates into CASSDISTNEKLFF. Together with reference TRBV28 and TRBJ1-4, the CDR3 gives the full variable domain: DVKVTQSSRYLVKRTGEKVFLECVQDMDHENMFWYRQDPGLGLRLIYFSYDVKMKEKGDIPEGYSVSREKKERFSLILESASTNQTSMYLCASSDISTNEKLFFGSGTQLSVL.

The genes are TRBV7-9 and TRBJ1-4, with 8 bases identical to TRBD1. Germline assignment: CDR1 SEHNR and CDR2 FQNEAQ (reference sequence). V shed 4 bases and J 8 bases; nucleotides not matched to a gene: 9. The CDR3 is made up of 15 amino acids. CDR3 loop: CASSYSGGKGEKLFF. The CDR3 nucleotides are TGTGCCAGCAGCTATTCAGGGGGCAAGGGGGAAAAACTGTTTTTT.

The V gene is TRBV5-1, the J gene TRBJ2-5; 8 bases map to TRBD2. V shed 6 bases and J 5 bases; nucleotides not matched to a gene: 9. The CDR3 is 14 residues long. Germline CDR1 reads SGHRS; CDR2 reads YFSETQ. CDR3 in amino acids: CASTNGGAQETQYF. DNA for the CDR3: TGCGCCAGCACTAACGGGGGGGCCCAGGAGACCCAGTACTTC.

V usage is TRBV5-1 and J usage is TRBJ2-7; D gene ambiguous. Germline V gene sequence: CDR1 SGHRS, CDR2 YFSETQ. The CDR3 runs to 13 residues. Trimming stripped 2 bases from V and 2 bases from J, with 8 bases between. This CDR3 is CASSFLSAYEQYF. The CDR3 DNA reads TGCGCCAGCAGCTTTCTATCGGCCTACGAGCAGTACTTC.

The J gene is TRBJ2-2, the V gene TRBV7-7, with TRBD1 identical over 8 bases. Germline V gene sequence: CDR1 SSHAT, CDR2 FNYEAQ (reference sequence). CDR3 length equals 16 residues. V shed 4 bases, J shed 2 bases, and the junction held 6 bases outside the gene matches. This chain's CDR3 is CASSSRTGSNTGELFF. The CDR3 region has the DNA TGTGCCAGCAGCTCGAGGACAGGGTCAAACACCGGGGAGCTGTTTTTT.

The chain recombines TRBV6-5 with TRBJ1-6, with 7 bases fitting TRBD1. The CDR3 is made up of 14 amino acids. The V gene's germline CDR1 is MNHEY and CDR2 SVGAGI. The V and J ends lost 5 bases and 8 bases, in that order; junction bases with no gene match: 6. The CDR3 reads CASSPPGQYSPLHF. CDR3 nucleotides: TGTGCCAGCAGTCCGCCGGGACAGTATTCACCCCTCCACTTT.

This chain uses TRBV6-5 with TRBJ2-5, with a tentative D call TRBD2 (6 bases). The CDR3 is 13 amino acids. The V and J ends lost 4 bases and 7 bases respectively, with 13 bases between them. CDR1 and CDR2 (germline): MNHEY, SVGAGI. The CDR3: CASSSGVGGTQYF. The CDR3 DNA reads TGTGCCAGCAGTTCCGGTGTGGGGGGGACCCAGTACTTC.

The chain employs TRBV19 and TRBJ1-5; no clear D gene. Germline V gene data show CDR1 as LNHDA and CDR2 as SQIVND (reference sequence). V gave up 6 bases and J gave up 0 bases, with 9 bases separating them. This CDR3 contains 14 residues. CDR3 in DNA: TGTGCCAGTAGCCCCCAGTCTAGCAATCAGCCCCAGCATTTT. Translation gives CASSPQSSNQPQHF.

The sample holds a few counts of this clone. The chain has TRBV18 and TRBJ2-7, with 7 bases matching TRBD1. CDR1 is KGHSH, CDR2 LQKENI, per germline. This CDR3 is 16 amino acids long. The trim removed 2 bases at V and 2 bases at J, leaving 9 bases unmatched. CDR3 sequence (DNA): TGTGCCAGCTCACCAGTAGGGGGCAGCAAGGCCTACGAGCAGTACTTC. This codes for CASSPVGGSKAYEQYF.

V usage is TRBV5-1 and J usage is TRBJ1-1; 9 nucleotides agree with TRBD1. The CDR3 extends over 14 amino acids. V was clipped by 2 bases and J by 6 bases; unmatched bases: 5. The germline CDR1 and CDR2 sequences are SGHRS and YFSETQ. CDR3 protein: CASSFTRTGAEAFF. The DNA of the CDR3 is TGCGCCAGCAGCTTCACCCGGACAGGGGCTGAAGCTTTCTTT. Full variable domain (missing parts from reference TRBV5-1 and TRBJ1-1): KAGVTQTPRYLIKTRGQQVTLSCSPISGHRSVSWYQQTPGQGLQFLFEYFSETQRNKGNFPGRFSGRQFSNSRSEMNVSTLELGDSALYLCASSFTRTGAEAFFGQGTRLTVV.

The chain uses TRBV10-1 and TRBJ1-5, with 8 nucleotides matching TRBD1. The CDR3 covers 23 residues. After removal of 3 bases from V and 0 bases from J, the junction contained 25 bases not matched to a gene. In germline, CDR1 is WNHNN, CDR2 SYGVQD (reference sequence). In nucleotides, the CDR3 is TGCGCCAGCAGTGACCACCTCACCCTCCGGGACAGGTCCCATACAGATAGCAATCAGCCCCAGCATTTT. Amino acids: CASSDHLTLRDRSHTDSNQPQHF.

The rearrangement uses TRBV5-4 and TRBJ2-5, with D perhaps TRBD2 (6 bases). Trimming took off 4 bases at V and 2 bases at J, with 9 bases between the two ends. The germline V gene encodes CDR1 SGHNT and CDR2 YYREEE (reference sequence). The CDR3 contains 13 residues. CDR3 region: CASSAGPQETQYF. DNA for the CDR3: TGTGCCAGCAGCGCGGGACCTCAAGAGACCCAGTACTTC.

The V and J genes are TRBV5-4 and TRBJ2-1; D is perhaps TRBD2 (7 bases). The V end lost 5 bases, the J end lost 7 bases, and 22 bases lay between the germline ends. CDR3 length: 16 residues. Germline lookup yields CDR1 SGHNT and CDR2 YYREEE (reference sequence). CDR3 nucleotides: TGTGCCAGCAGTCGGGGAGTCGGGGAGGGGGAAAATGAGCAGTTCTTC. This sequence encodes CASSRGVGEGENEQFF.

This chain links TRBV6-1 with TRBJ1-2; 9 bases line up with TRBD1. With 6 bases clipped from V and 4 bases from J, the junction kept 3 bases outside the gene matches. This CDR3 has 13 amino acids. CDR1 MNHNS and CDR2 SASEGT come from the germline V gene. This chain's CDR3 is CASREGQGYGYTF. The CDR3 bases are TGTGCCAGCAGGGAGGGACAGGGCTATGGCTACACCTTC.

The J gene is TRBJ2-5, the V gene TRBV5-4; D might be TRBD1 (6 bases). CDR3 length: 15 amino acids. V was pared by 2 bases and J by 5 bases, with 16 bases between. Germline CDR1 and CDR2: SGHNT and YYREEE (reference sequence). CDR3 nucleotides: TGTGCCAGCAGCTTACAGGGAGAGTATGGTGAGACCCAGTACTTC. As protein: CASSLQGEYGETQYF.

The chain has TRBV11-2 and TRBJ2-3; 9 positions match TRBD1. The CDR3 spans 17 residues. In germline, CDR1 is SGHAT, CDR2 FQNNGV. The J segment lost 5 bases and the V segment lost 2 bases, leaving 11 bases of the junction unmatched. CDR3: CASSLSIQGAGGDTQYF. Here the CDR3 DNA reads TGTGCCAGCAGCTTAAGCATACAGGGGGCTGGGGGAGATACGCAGTATTTT.

J is TRBJ2-1 and V is TRBV7-8; the match to TRBD2 covers 7 bases. The CDR3 loop spans 16 amino acids. Germline lookup yields CDR1 SGHVS and CDR2 FQNEAQ. The ends lost 5 bases at V and 2 bases at J; junction bases unmatched: 9. CDR3 sequence (DNA): TGTGCCAGCAGCCGGAGGGAGGGTTTGACCTACAATGAGCAGTTCTTC. Its translation is CASSRREGLTYNEQFF.

The rearrangement joins TRBV5-4 to TRBJ1-2; no clear D gene. The CDR3 has 14 residues. In germline, CDR1 is SGHNT, CDR2 YYREEE (reference sequence). Trimming took 5 bases from V and 0 from J, leaving 11 bases between them. CDR3 protein: CASRRTEANYGYTF. The DNA for the CDR3 is TGTGCCAGCAGGCGGACTGAAGCTAACTATGGCTACACCTTC.

The chain couples TRBV19 to TRBJ1-6; D is perhaps TRBD1 (6 bases). The CDR3 is made up of 14 amino acids. V lost 3 bases and J lost 6, with 9 bases in between. Germline-derived CDR1 and CDR2 are LNHDA and SQIVND (reference sequence). DNA of the CDR3: TGTGCCAGTAGTATTAGCAGGGGTAATTCACCCCTCCACTTT. It translates to CASSISRGNSPLHF.

This chain links TRBV2 with TRBJ2-5; 8 positions agree with TRBD2. Germline lookup yields CDR1 SNHLY and CDR2 FYNNEI. J was trimmed by 4 bases and V by 6 bases; bases with no gene match: 13. This CDR3 is 16 amino acids long. DNA for the CDR3: TGTGCCAGCAGCCCACACGGGGGGGCCGAGGGAGAGACCCAGTACTTC. Translated, it gives CASSPHGGAEGETQYF. The whole variable domain, remainder taken from reference TRBV2 and TRBJ2-5, is EPEVTQTPSHQVTQMGQEVILRCVPISNHLYFYWYRQILGQKVEFLVSFYNNEISEKSEIFDDQFSVERPDGSNFTLKIRSTKLEDSAMYFCASSPHGGAEGETQYFGPGTRLLVL.

V and J are TRBV6-1 and TRBJ2-7, with 7 bases fitting TRBD1. The CDR3 spans 15 residues. V lost 5 bases to trimming and J lost 3 bases; unmatched junction nucleotides: 10. CDR1 MNHNS and CDR2 SASEGT come from the germline V gene. The CDR3 coding sequence is TGTGCCAGCAGTAAGCACCGGGACAGCCGCTACGAGCAGTACGTC. Its translation: CASSKHRDSRYEQYV.

The J gene is TRBJ1-2, the V gene TRBV7-2; 8 positions agree with TRBD1. The CDR3 runs to 13 residues. CDR1 and CDR2 (germline): SGHTA, FQGNSA. J gave up 7 bases and V 5 bases, and 6 bases lay outside the gene matches. The DNA of the CDR3 is TGTGCCAGCAGCGGGCAGGGGGCGGGTGGCTACACCTTC. It encodes CASSGQGAGGYTF.

The chain has TRBV6-5 and TRBJ1-5; D remains ambiguous. V lost 6 bases and J lost 5, with 11 bases in between. CDR3 length equals 13 residues. Germline CDR1 MNHEY, CDR2 SVGAGI. CDR3 DNA sequence: TGTGCCAGCAGCTGGGAGGTAGATCAGCCCCAGCATTTT. Translation gives CASSWEVDQPQHF.

The table lists this clone with a few counts. The gene calls are TRBV28 and TRBJ1-5; 7 bases match TRBD1. Germline CDR1 reads MDHEN; CDR2 reads SYDVKM. The CDR3 is made up of 14 amino acids. V trimming: 8 bases; J trimming: 3 bases; junction bases outside the gene matches: 7. The CDR3 nucleotides read TGTGCCAGCTTGTCAGGGGGTGACAATCAGCCCCAGCATTTT. Encoded protein: CASLSGGDNQPQHF.

J is TRBJ2-7 and V is TRBV9, with a possible D match to TRBD2 (6 bases). V was shortened by 3 bases and J by 3 bases, with 16 bases between the two germline ends. The CDR3 is 15 residues long. Germline-derived CDR1 and CDR2 are SGDLS and YYNGEE. The CDR3 coding sequence is TGTGCCAGCAGCGCCGAGGCGGGAACATACTACGAGCAGTACTTC. As protein: CASSAEAGTYYEQYF.